What follows describes a single T cell receptor (beta chain). This sample is drawn from a study of blood T cell repertoires in COVID-19. Study summary: Donors in the United States, Italy and Spain gave samples during acute or convalescent COVID-19. In each case, the material was cDNA or gDNA derived from T cells, B-cell-depleted T cells, or PBMCs.

How the authors handled the data: Reference gene primer amplification gave estimated nucleated cell counts. The table came from immunoSEQ multiplex PCR; TCRdb's copy has only in-frame clones and leaves some out. V and J calls and clone size follow that table, whereas D and trimming were derived from the DNA. The sample yields approximately 190,000 clones, under 85% seen once. The CDR3 loop spans 11 amino acids. V lost 5 bases to trimming and J lost 2 bases, with 4 bases between them. Germline V gene sequence: CDR1 SEHNR, CDR2 FQNEAQ (reference sequence). This TCR was recovered from a woman in her thirties or forties with acute or convalescent COVID-19. This chain uses TRBV7-9 with TRBJ2-7; D unresolved. The sample was peripheral blood. In nucleotides, the CDR3 is TGTGCCAGCAGCGGAGCCTACGAGCAGTACTTC. This gives the protein CASSGAYEQYF.